This entry concerns a single TCR beta chain. Methods used by the authors: Quantification of nucleated cells was approximated via reference gene primer amplification. Assay: immunoSEQ multiplex PCR; the TCRdb copy retains only in-frame clones and omits some. The DNA was the basis for D and trimming; V, J and clone size are from that table. The sample holds roughly 14,000 clones, 70% to 90% seen once. V shed 3 bases and J shed 7 bases, with 19 bases lying between them. The CDR3 extends over 16 amino acids. In germline, CDR1 is MNHEY, CDR2 SVGAGI. This entry is derived from a study of blood T cell repertoires in COVID-19.

The sample was peripheral blood. The chain recombines TRBV6-5 with TRBJ2-4; TRBD1 might be the D (6 bases). This receptor was taken from a human donor with active COVID-19. The donor label of this sample is uncertain. CDR3 sequence (DNA): TGTGCCAGCAGTTATAGACAGGCCGGGGTTGGCAACATTCAGTACTTC. This sequence encodes CASSYRQAGVGNIQYF.